These T cell receptor beta chains were read from a single sample in a study of T cell repertoires in cytomegalovirus infection. Their cognate antigens are unknown. Using its own MiXCR run on the reads, TCRdb lists one record per CDR3 protein. The table lists around 430,000 distinct CDR3 sequences, 42% of them singletons. This specimen was cultured PBMCs, taken from culture after CMV antigen stimulation. These receptors originate from a human donor in good health (CMV status not recorded). Some clones in this sample may be carry-over from other donors' samples. Each CDR3 is given with its conserved first and last residue. The D gene is left open where the match is weak. The size field is filled for only some rows; it gives once, few, many or a size class.

clone size	D gene	V gene	J gene	CDR3 protein	CDR3 DNA
many	-	TRBV7-2	TRBJ1-2	CASSPTGQNYGYTF	TGTGCCAGCAGCCCAACAGGCCAAAACTATGGCTACACCTTC
few	-	TRBV19	TRBJ1-6	CASSTYRQNSPLHF	TGTGCCAGTAGTACCTACAGACAGAATTCACCCCTCCACTTT
once	TRBD1	TRBV2	TRBJ2-7	CASSEDRGREQYF	TGTGCCAGCAGTGAGGACAGGGGACGCGAGCAGTACTTC
few	-	TRBV12-3/TRBV12-4	TRBJ2-3	CASSLGMGANTDTQYF	TGTGCCAGCAGTTTAGGGATGGGGGCGAACACAGATACGCAGTATTTT
-	TRBD1	TRBV7-9	TRBJ1-1	CASSPVRGHTEAFF	TGTGCCAGCAGCCCTGTCAGGGGGCACACTGAAGCTTTCTTT
-	TRBD2	TRBV7-8	TRBJ2-7	CASRDNSGSYEQYF	TGTGCCAGCAGGGACAATAGCGGGAGTTACGAGCAGTACTTC
-	-	TRBV12-3/TRBV12-4	TRBJ1-2	CASSFQFGTHGYTF	TGTGCCAGCAGTTTTCAGTTCGGGACACATGGCTACACCTTC
few	-	TRBV28	TRBJ1-5	CASSLMNSNQPQHF	TGTGCCAGCAGTTTAATGAATAGCAATCAGCCCCAGCATTTT
-	TRBD2	TRBV6-8	TRBJ2-7	CASSYSSSGSNYEQYF	TGTGCCAGCAGTTACTCGAGTAGCGGGAGTAACTACGAGCAGTACTTC
-	-	TRBV6-8	TRBJ1-2	CAAGRFYGYTF	TGTGCCGCCGGGAGATTCTATGGCTACACCTTC
-	-	TRBV11-2	TRBJ2-7	CASSLGWVDRVAVKGHEQYF	TGTGCCAGCAGCTTAGGATGGGTGGATCGGGTGGCAGTAAAAGGCCACGAGCAGTACTTC
-	-	TRBV6-2/TRBV6-3	TRBJ2-6	CASTPRSDGGANVLTF	TGTGCCAGCACCCCCCGATCAGATGGGGGGGCCAACGTCCTGACTTTC
-	-	TRBV27	TRBJ2-2	CASRNRWAPNTGELFF	TGTGCCAGCAGAAACCGCTGGGCCCCGAACACCGGGGAGCTGTTTTTT
-	TRBD2	TRBV6-5	TRBJ2-3	CASSLGGSGSISADTQYF	TGTGCCAGCAGTCTCGGGGGTAGCGGGAGCATCTCGGCGGATACGCAGTATTTT
-	TRBD2	TRBV7-9	TRBJ2-7	CASSSPRPLAGPETYEQYF	TGTGCCAGCAGCTCCCCCCGACCCCTAGCGGGACCTGAGACCTACGAGCAGTACTTC
once	-	TRBV2	TRBJ1-3	CASSEAGVGNTIYF	TGTGCCAGCAGTGAGGCGGGGGTCGGAAACACCATATATTTT
few	-	TRBV11-2	TRBJ1-1	CASSHRQPTEAFF	TGTGCCAGCAGCCATCGTCAGCCTACTGAAGCTTTCTTT
few	-	TRBV20-1	TRBJ2-3	CSALEVDTQYF	TGCAGTGCCCTAGAGGTCGATACGCAGTATTTT
-	-	TRBV7-2	TRBJ1-2	CASRSQQGRYGYTF	TGTGCCAGCAGATCTCAACAGGGTCGCTATGGCTACACCTTC
-	-	TRBV7-8	TRBJ2-5	CASSLGSVQETQYF	TGTGCCAGCAGCTTAGGTTCTGTTCAAGAGACCCAGTACTTC
-	TRBD2	TRBV4-1	TRBJ2-7	CASSHTSGGYEQYF	TGCGCCAGCAGCCACACTAGCGGGGGCTACGAGCAGTACTTC
-	-	TRBV7-2	TRBJ2-5	CASSIGQETQYF	TGTGCCAGCAGCATAGGTCAAGAGACCCAGTACTTC
few	TRBD1	TRBV12-3/TRBV12-4	TRBJ2-3	CASAPPGQGAGTDTQYF	TGTGCCAGCGCCCCTCCGGGACAGGGGGCCGGGACAGATACGCAGTATTTT
-	-	TRBV30	TRBJ1-3	CAWSLNVGGTIYF	TGTGCCTGGAGTCTTAACGTTGGGGGCACCATATATTTT
-	TRBD2	TRBV12-5	TRBJ2-7	CASGLRLAGELYEQYF	TGTGCTAGTGGTTTGCGACTAGCGGGAGAACTTTACGAGCAGTACTTC
few	-	TRBV5-1	TRBJ2-2	CASSWQGITGELFF	TGCGCCAGCAGCTGGCAGGGAATCACCGGGGAGCTGTTTTTT
-	-	TRBV11-2	TRBJ1-2	CASSSGTPTRNYGYTF	TGTGCCAGCAGCTCCGGGACACCTACCCGTAACTATGGCTACACCTTC
-	-	TRBV2	TRBJ2-5	CASSSLTAETQYF	TGTGCCAGCAGTTCCCTCACCGCGGAGACCCAGTACTTC
few	-	TRBV12-3/TRBV12-4	TRBJ1-5	CASTLAERQPQHF	TGTGCCAGCACGCTCGCGGAGCGGCAGCCCCAGCATTTT
-	-	TRBV5-1	TRBJ2-7	CASSSGTNPYEQYF	TGCGCCAGCAGCTCTGGGACGAACCCCTACGAGCAGTACTTC
few	-	TRBV11-3	TRBJ1-1	CASGGFHTEAFF	TGTGCCAGCGGAGGGTTTCACACTGAAGCTTTCTTT
-	-	TRBV19	TRBJ2-1	CASSEGRTPQGNNEQFF	TGTGCCAGTAGTGAAGGCAGGACCCCCCAGGGTAACAATGAGCAGTTCTTC
many	-	TRBV7-2	TRBJ2-7	CASTLADEQYF	TGTGCCAGCACCTTGGCCGACGAGCAGTACTTC
few	-	TRBV12-3/TRBV12-4	TRBJ1-1	CASKMGWGEAFF	TGTGCCAGCAAAATGGGGTGGGGTGAAGCTTTCTTT
-	TRBD1	TRBV6-1	TRBJ2-7	CASKSRGEQYF	TGTGCCAGCAAATCCAGGGGGGAGCAGTACTTC
-	-	TRBV7-2	TRBJ1-5	CVSSLQPNQPQHF	TGTGTCAGCAGCTTACAACCAAATCAGCCCCAGCATTTT
-	-	TRBV7-9	TRBJ2-2	CASSLSGATGELFF	TGTGCCAGCAGCTTATCCGGGGCAACCGGGGAGCTGTTTTTT
-	-	TRBV19	TRBJ2-6	CASSMTGKLSSGANVLTF	TGTGCCAGTAGTATGACCGGCAAGTTAAGCTCTGGGGCCAACGTCCTGACTTTC
few	TRBD2	TRBV7-6	TRBJ2-1	CASSLVLAGVGDEQFF	TGTGCCAGCAGCTTAGTACTAGCGGGGGTAGGCGATGAGCAGTTCTTC
few	-	TRBV2	TRBJ2-1	CASARGYDNEQFF	TGTGCCAGCGCCCGGGGCTACGACAATGAGCAGTTCTTC
few	-	TRBV28	TRBJ2-5	CASRGWGTEEMTQYF	TGTGCCAGCAGAGGCTGGGGGACGGAAGAGATGACCCAGTACTTC
few	-	TRBV7-2	TRBJ2-2	CASSPTRDLVKELFF	TGTGCCAGCAGCCCTACCCGGGACTTAGTGAAGGAGCTGTTTTTT
-	TRBD1	TRBV4-1	TRBJ1-1	CASSQGPNDRVLPEAFF	TGCGCCAGCAGCCAAGGGCCGAACGACAGGGTGTTACCTGAAGCTTTCTTT
-	-	TRBV2	TRBJ2-2	CASSSRGEAGELFF	TGTGCCAGCAGCTCACGAGGGGAAGCCGGGGAGCTGTTTTTT
many	-	TRBV7-7	TRBJ1-1	CASSPTLNTEAFF	TGTGCCAGCAGCCCGACACTGAACACTGAAGCTTTCTTT
-	-	TRBV2	TRBJ2-3	CASSESRDTQYF	TGTGCCAGCAGTGAATCTAGAGATACGCAGTATTTT